The rows below give T cell receptor beta chains drawn from one sample of a study of cytomegalovirus exposure and HLA in healthy donors. Profiling relied on immunoSEQ multiplex PCR, and the TCRdb table lists in-frame clones only, not all of them. The table lists about 140,000 clones, around 80% of them singletons. Material for sequencing was PBMCs. These receptors were obtained from a young man in good health and CMV-seropositive. CDR3s leave out the opening cysteine and the closing phenylalanine or tryptophan.

J gene	CDR3 length	V gene	CDR3 protein
TRBJ2-2	14	TRBV9	ASSIGITGITGELF
TRBJ1-1	11	TRBV18	ASSPHSNTEAF
TRBJ1-1	12	TRBV5-1	ASSLQGMNTEAF
TRBJ2-7	14	TRBV11-2	ASSSPRLAGANEQY
TRBJ1-2	13	TRBV19	ASSRMTGGNYGYT
TRBJ2-7	12	TRBV7-3	ASSPGGVRHEQY
TRBJ1-2	8	TRBV29-1	SVGGDGYT
TRBJ2-1	11	TRBV29-1	SVGGSSYNEQF
TRBJ2-7	12	TRBV7-2	ASSLALQGYEQY
TRBJ1-1	13	TRBV13	ASSFRATSGTEAF